Sequencing of this T cell receptor beta chain was carried out in a study of cytomegalovirus exposure and HLA in healthy donors. It was with 60 Vbeta and 13 Jbeta primers that the PCR ran. TCRdb's copy holds only in-frame clones and misses some; the assay was immunoSEQ multiplex PCR. This table has some 86,000 clones, around 79% appearing once. The V gene lost 4 bases and the J gene lost 8 bases, with 6 bases spanning the gap. The germline V gene encodes CDR1 SGHRS and CDR2 YFSETQ. The CDR3 extends over 11 amino acids. The chain is built from TRBV5-1 and TRBJ2-2; D is unresolved. The sequencing sample was made of PBMCs. This TCR was recovered from a woman aged 40 to 50 in good health and CMV-seropositive. DNA of the CDR3: TGCGCCAGCAGCGCTCGGGGGGAGCTGTTTTTT. It translates to CASSARGELFF.